The source of this T cell receptor beta chain is a study of blood T cell repertoires in COVID-19. Turning to the study itself: In each case, the material was cDNA or gDNA derived from T cells, B-cell-depleted T cells, or PBMCs.

CDR3 length: 16 residues. Germline CDR1 is ENHRY and CDR2 is SYGVKD. Trimming took off 8 bases at V and 0 bases at J, with 19 bases between the two ends. Only in-frame clones appear in the TCRdb table, and some are missing; sequencing was by immunoSEQ multiplex PCR. The repertoire holds about 230,000 clones, with 70% to 90% as singletons. Participant ages covered about 18 to 89 years across 24 US areas. Participants had their cohort set by participant-reported clinical history. V gene TRBV10-3 combines with J gene TRBJ1-1, with D uncertain. The sample was PBMCs or T cells enriched from blood (not recorded which). The sequence was collected from a man aged 30-40 years who had recovered from COVID-19. The CDR3: CAIHPGGPNMNTEAFF. CDR3 bases: TGTGCCATCCATCCAGGTGGGCCCAACATGAACACTGAAGCTTTCTTT.